These T cell receptor beta chains were read from a single sample in a study of vaccination effects on CD4 cells after COVID-19. Antigen specificity for these receptors is unknown. Profiled with immunoSEQ multiplex PCR; TCRdb holds only in-frame clones, not every one. The table records 30,000 to 35,000 clones, 72% of them present only once. Specimen: CD4+ T cells from PBMCs cultured with a peptide pool, collected before COVID-19 vaccination. Receptors originate from a human donor who had a prior SARS-CoV-2 infection. CDR3s include the opening cysteine and the closing phenylalanine or tryptophan. Fields, in order: J gene, clone size, V gene, D gene, CDR3 DNA, CDR3 protein. The D gene is left open where the match is weak. Expanded clones are given a class, and other clones once, few, many or no size at all.

TRBJ1-4,.,TRBV2,TRBD1,TGTGCCAGCAGTAAAGGAGGGACAGTTAATGAAAAACTGTTTTTT,CASSKGGTVNEKLFF
TRBJ2-2,.,TRBV10-3,.,TGTGCCATCAGTGGGTCGCTAGCGCAAGCGAACACCGGGGAGCTGTTTTTT,CAISGSLAQANTGELFF
TRBJ2-7,.,TRBV6-5,.,TGTGCCAGCAGCAACATACCGGGGGCGGGATACGAGCAGTACTTC,CASSNIPGAGYEQYF
TRBJ2-1,.,TRBV20-1,TRBD1,TGCAGTGCTACGGGACAGGTCAGGCAGTTCTTC,CSATGQVRQFF
TRBJ2-5,.,TRBV30,TRBD2,TGTGCCTGGTCCCCGGGACTAGCGGGAGTGACCCAGTACTTC,CAWSPGLAGVTQYF
TRBJ2-5,.,TRBV29-1,TRBD2,TGCATGGGGCTAGCGGCCCAAGAGACCCAGTACTTC,CMGLAAQETQYF
TRBJ1-1,few,TRBV10-1,TRBD1,TGCGCCAGCAGTGTGGGGAGCAGGGGGCGGACTGAAGCTTTCTTT,CASSVGSRGRTEAFF
TRBJ1-3,once,TRBV7-9,.,TGTGCCAGCAGCGGGGCCTCTGGAAACACCATATATTTT,CASSGASGNTIYF
TRBJ2-5,.,TRBV5-6,TRBD2,TGTGCCAGCAGCTTGAGAGTGGCTAGCGGGGGGCAGGAGACCCAGTACTTC,CASSLRVASGGQETQYF
TRBJ2-2,.,TRBV5-1,.,TGCGCCAGCAGCTTGGGGGGACTGACAGAAGCCGGGGAGCTGTTTTTT,CASSLGGLTEAGELFF
TRBJ2-3,.,TRBV7-3,.,TGTGCCAGCAGCTTACTGGGACTCTACACAGATACGCAGTATTTT,CASSLLGLYTDTQYF
TRBJ1-1,.,TRBV2,TRBD1,TGTGCCAGCATTAGCTGGGACAGGGGTGAAGCTTTCTTT,CASISWDRGEAFF
TRBJ1-1,few,TRBV11-2,.,TGTGCCAGCAGCTTTTCTGGGGACGGGGCTGAAGCTTTCTTT,CASSFSGDGAEAFF
TRBJ2-3,.,TRBV7-3,TRBD2,TGTGCCAGCAGCTTAATAGCGGGAGGGAATACAGATACGCAGTATTTT,CASSLIAGGNTDTQYF
TRBJ2-1,few,TRBV18,.,TGTGCCAGCTCACCACTAAATTACAATGAGCAGTTCTTC,CASSPLNYNEQFF
TRBJ2-7,.,TRBV20-1,.,TGCAGTGCTAGTCGTGTCCGGGGGGCTAACTACGAGCAGTACTTC,CSASRVRGANYEQYF
TRBJ1-1,.,TRBV5-1,.,TGCGCCAGCAGCTTAAACAGGGCGAACACTGAAGCTTTCTTT,CASSLNRANTEAFF
TRBJ2-1,.,TRBV20-1,.,TGCAGTGCTCGGACGGACGAGCAGTTCTTC,CSARTDEQFF
TRBJ2-3,.,TRBV13,TRBD2,TGTGCCAGCAGCTTCACCGGGAGGGGCGGCACAGATACGCAGTATTTT,CASSFTGRGGTDTQYF
TRBJ2-1,once,TRBV7-9,.,TGTGCCAGCAGCACACGGGGGAGCTCCTACAATGAGCAGTTCTTC,CASSTRGSSYNEQFF
TRBJ1-1,.,TRBV3-1/TRBV3-2,.,TGTGCCAGCAGCCCAACGACAGGTTTTATTATGAACACTGAAGCTTTCTTT,CASSPTTGFIMNTEAFF
TRBJ2-5,.,TRBV4-3,TRBD2,TGCGCCAGCAGCCAAGATAGATTTGGGACTAGCGGGCAAGAGACCCAGTACTTC,CASSQDRFGTSGQETQYF
TRBJ2-7,few,TRBV11-1,.,TGTGCCAGCAGCTTTAGTGGGAGCTCCTACGAGCAGTACTTC,CASSFSGSSYEQYF
TRBJ2-2,.,TRBV10-3,.,TGTGCCATCAGCCAAAAACCATTGACGAAGGGGGGGTCCCACGGTGGGGAGCTGTTTTTT,CAISQKPLTKGGSHGGELFF
TRBJ2-7,.,TRBV6-2/TRBV6-3,TRBD2,TGTGCCAGCAGTTACTCTAGAGCGGGAGGTTCCCACGAGCAGTACTTC,CASSYSRAGGSHEQYF
TRBJ2-1,.,TRBV10-3,TRBD2,TGTGCCATCAGTGAGGCGGCGGGAGGAGTAGATGAGCAGTTCTTC,CAISEAAGGVDEQFF
TRBJ1-4,few,TRBV29-1,TRBD1,TGCAGCGGGAACAGGGGGCTGGATAATGAAAAACTGTTTTTT,CSGNRGLDNEKLFF
TRBJ2-2,.,TRBV11-3,.,TGTGCCAGCAGCTTACGCCTAAACACCGGGGAGCTGTTTTTT,CASSLRLNTGELFF
TRBJ1-2,.,TRBV5-4,.,TGTGCCAGCACACCGAACCCCGGACAGCCCTATGGCTACACCTTC,CASTPNPGQPYGYTF
TRBJ1-6,.,TRBV27,.,TGTGCCAGCAGTTTAAACCTTCCCCCTAATTCACCCCTCCACTTT,CASSLNLPPNSPLHF
TRBJ2-1,.,TRBV6-5,.,TGTGCCAGCACCTTGAGCGGAAACAATGAGCAGTTCTTC,CASTLSGNNEQFF
TRBJ1-1,.,TRBV6-5,.,TGTGCCAGCAGTTCAACAGGAGATGGGACTGAAGCTTTCTTT,CASSSTGDGTEAFF
TRBJ1-1,.,TRBV27,.,TGTGCCAGCCTAGGGACAAATACCATGAACACTGAAGCTTTCTTT,CASLGTNTMNTEAFF
TRBJ2-7,few,TRBV7-2,TRBD2,TGTGCCAGCAGCTCTCGAGCGGGGGGCGGGCTTTCGTACGAGCAGTACTTC,CASSSRAGGGLSYEQYF
TRBJ2-5,.,TRBV5-6,TRBD2,TGTGCCAGCAGCTTGTACGCTAGCGGGGGAGGAGAGACCCAGTACTTC,CASSLYASGGGETQYF
TRBJ2-2,.,TRBV5-1,.,TGCGCCAGCAGGAAGGGGCAGAACGCGAACACCGGGGAGCTGTTTTTT,CASRKGQNANTGELFF
TRBJ1-1,.,TRBV30,.,TGTGCCTGGAGTGTAGGCACAGGGCCCACTGAAGCTTTCTTT,CAWSVGTGPTEAFF
TRBJ2-2,.,TRBV7-2,.,TGTGCCAGCAGCTTAATCGGGGATAACACCGGGGAGCTGTTTTTT,CASSLIGDNTGELFF
TRBJ2-3,once,TRBV12-5,TRBD1,TGTGCTAGTGGTTTTGGACAGGGGTTAGATACGCAGTATTTT,CASGFGQGLDTQYF
TRBJ2-7,.,TRBV6-5,.,TGTGCCAGCAGGGGGGACTTAAGTCCCGCCTACGAGCAGTACTTC,CASRGDLSPAYEQYF
TRBJ2-3,.,TRBV4-2,TRBD1,TGTGCCAGCAGCCGACTCGACAGGGGAAGCACAGATACGCAGTATTTT,CASSRLDRGSTDTQYF
TRBJ2-1,.,TRBV5-1,TRBD2,TGCGCCAGCAGCTTGTTTTTAGCGGGGGGTGAATCTGGGCAGTTCTTC,CASSLFLAGGESGQFF
TRBJ1-2,.,TRBV7-9,TRBD1,TGTGCCAGCAGCTTAAAGGGGGCGGATGGCTACACCTTC,CASSLKGADGYTF
TRBJ2-2,few,TRBV7-9,.,TGTGCCAGCAGCTTAGTGGGCCAGGTCACCGGGGAGCTGTTTTTT,CASSLVGQVTGELFF
TRBJ2-4,medium-sized,TRBV3-1/TRBV3-2,TRBD1,TGTGCCAGCAGCCAAACAGGGGGTGACATTCAGTACTTC,CASSQTGGDIQYF
TRBJ2-1,.,TRBV7-7,.,TGTGCTAGCAGCCTCCGCTGGGCAGGGTCCTACAATGAGCAGTTCTTC,CASSLRWAGSYNEQFF
TRBJ2-5,.,TRBV7-9,TRBD1,TGTGCCAGCAGCTCGTGGGACAGGGGGCCAGAGACCCAGTACTTC,CASSSWDRGPETQYF
TRBJ1-1,.,TRBV9,.,TGTGCCAGCAGCGTGGGAGGGGTGGGGACTGAAGCTTTCTTT,CASSVGGVGTEAFF
TRBJ1-2,.,TRBV7-9,TRBD1,TGTGCCAGCAGCTCAAACAGGGGGGAGGCTGGCTACACCTTC,CASSSNRGEAGYTF
TRBJ2-1,.,TRBV5-1,.,TGCGCCAGCAGCTTGGACGGTGGGACAACGTACAATGAGCAGTTCTTC,CASSLDGGTTYNEQFF
TRBJ1-2,.,TRBV19,TRBD1,TGTGCCAGTAGCCTTAACAGGGGAGGAGGTGCTAACTATGGCTACACCTTC,CASSLNRGGGANYGYTF
TRBJ1-5,.,TRBV7-8,TRBD1,TGTGCCAGCAGCCTGACTTCAGGGGGTCAGCCCCAGCATTTT,CASSLTSGGQPQHF
TRBJ1-2,once,TRBV19,TRBD1,TGTGCCAGTAGTCGCCGGGACAGGGGGAACTATGGCTACACCTTC,CASSRRDRGNYGYTF
TRBJ1-1,.,TRBV6-5,.,TGTGCCAGCAGTTCAATCAGGGGGAACACTGAAGCTTTCTTT,CASSSIRGNTEAFF
TRBJ2-7,.,TRBV5-1,TRBD1,TGCGCCAGCAGCTTGACCGGGACAGGTGCCTACGAGCAGTACTTC,CASSLTGTGAYEQYF
TRBJ1-4,few,TRBV28,TRBD1,TGTGCCAGCAGTCCGGGACAGGAGCCAGAAAAACTGTTTTTT,CASSPGQEPEKLFF
TRBJ2-7,.,TRBV6-5,.,TGTGCCAGCAGTCAGTGGGCCGGGACTCGGTACGAGCAGTACTTC,CASSQWAGTRYEQYF
TRBJ2-5,.,TRBV5-6,.,TGTGCCAGCAGCCCAGTGGGCACAGAGACCCAGTACTTC,CASSPVGTETQYF
TRBJ2-7,.,TRBV5-1,.,TGCGCCAGCAGCTTGGGACTTATGGGGCGCGAGCAGTACTTC,CASSLGLMGREQYF